This T cell receptor beta chain was obtained from a study of shared clonotypes between healthy human individuals. Whole-study findings and limits: Few donors restricted represented genetic and exposure-history diversity.

With V trimmed by 6 bases and J by 10 bases, 22 bases remained unmatched. Germline CDR1 is LNHDA and CDR2 is SQIVND (reference sequence). This CDR3 contains 18 residues. Genomic DNA of each subset was evenly split across several immunoSEQ plates. How the authors handled the data: Junction-only immunoSEQ data arrived without quality scores, meaning filtering differed. Profiling relied on immunoSEQ multiplex PCR, and the TCRdb table lists in-frame clones only, not all of them. V and J calls and clone size come straight from that table; D and trimming were deduced from the DNA. The table includes about 1 million clones, more than 65% detected once. Worth noting for this clone: Its antigen is currently unknown.

V and J are TRBV19 and TRBJ2-1; 9 positions match TRBD2. The sequence came from a man aged 18 to 29 in good health. Sequences were obtained from memory CD4+ T cells sorted from blood. Subset given: CD45RA-negative fraction. In nucleotides, the CDR3 is TGTGCCAGTAGGGCCGGGACGGGCCTAGCGGGGATCCCTCGGGAGCAGTTCTTC. Its protein product is CASRAGTGLAGIPREQFF.